This entry lists 26 T cell receptor beta chains sequenced from one sample in a study of T cells expressing NK-cell markers. Each CDR3 protein gets one entry in TCRdb, which reprocessed the 5' RACE reads and gives no DNA. This sample's clone table lists 250,000 to 300,000 distinct CDR3 sequences. The specimen sequenced was blood T cells: a sorted CD56 or NKG2C T cell subset, CD4+ or CD8+ T cells, or bulk PBMC T cells (not recorded which). The source is a young man in good health.

This chain links TRBV1 with TRBJ1-6; TCRdb outputs TRBD1, but without DNA this stays unchecked. TRBV1 has pseudogene status. The CDR3 has 17 residues. The CDR3 spells CTSSQVTGAWDNSPLHF.

The chain carries TRBV6-1 and TRBJ2-7; TCRdb calls TRBD1, which cannot be checked without DNA. This CDR3 region has 14 residues. Germline V gene sequence: CDR1 MNHNS, CDR2 SASEGT. CDR3 in amino acids: CASKTGGVRGEQYF.

CDR3: CAAQVGGTDTQYF. J is TRBJ2-3 and V is TRBV15; there is no DNA to check the TCRdb D call of TRBD1. The CDR3 totals 13 residues. In germline, CDR1 is LNHNV, CDR2 YYDKDF (reference sequence). Looking up the rest from reference TRBV15 and TRBJ2-3 gives the full variable domain: DAMVIQNPRYQVTQFGKPVTLSCSQTLNHNVMYWYQQKSSQAPKLLFHYYDKDFNNEADTPDNFQSRRPNTSFCFLDIRSPGLGDTAMYLCAAQVGGTDTQYFGPGTRLTVL.

This chain joins TRBV27 and TRBJ2-6; TCRdb lists TRBD2, though no DNA is available to test this call. Looked up from germline, CDR1 is MNHEY and CDR2 is SMNVEV (reference sequence). The CDR3 has 20 residues. The CDR3 reads CASSLFGLAGEPAGANVLTF.

The chain employs TRBV20-1 and TRBJ2-1; the D call from TCRdb, TRBD1, cannot be confirmed without DNA. CDR1 is DFQATT, CDR2 SNEGSKA, per germline (reference sequence). CDR3 length: 14 residues. CDR3 region: CSARRRREHNEQFF.

The chain couples TRBV20-1 to TRBJ2-1; the D gene TCRdb calls, TRBD2, cannot be checked with no DNA. The germline V gene has CDR1 DFQATT and CDR2 SNEGSKA (reference sequence). This CDR3 is built from 14 residues. CDR3 sequence reads: CSARNSGGLDEQFF.

The genes are TRBV9 and TRBJ2-2. The CDR3 spans 14 residues. Germline V gene sequence: CDR1 SGDLS, CDR2 YYNGEE. CDR3 residues: CASREDILTGELFF.

The rearrangement links TRBV7-2 to TRBJ2-3; TCRdb's D gene call, TRBD1, goes unchecked for lack of DNA. This CDR3 has 12 amino acids. Germline values: CDR1 SGHTA, CDR2 FQGNSA. The CDR3 loop is CASSLPGDTQYF.

The chain carries TRBV6-5 and TRBJ1-4; with no DNA, the TCRdb D assignment of TRBD1 cannot be verified. The CDR3 is 16 amino acids. Per the germline V gene, CDR1 is MNHEY and CDR2 is SVGAGI. The CDR3 sequence: CASSSRYKGLNEKLFF.

The chain recombines TRBV29-1 with TRBJ1-1. The CDR3 has 16 amino acids. From germline, CDR1 is SQVTM and CDR2 ANQGSEA. CDR3 sequence reads: CSAEGMAGRLNTEAFF.

The CDR3 is CASSLDLLSVQYF. The chain joins TRBV5-5 to TRBJ2-4. Germline values: CDR1 SGHKS, CDR2 YYEKEE (reference sequence). The CDR3 is 13 amino acids.

V gene TRBV11-2 combines with J gene TRBJ2-3. The CDR3 has 14 amino acids. Germline lookup yields CDR1 SGHAT and CDR2 FQNNGV. The CDR3 sequence is CASSLGHFTDTQYF.

The chain has TRBV20-1 and TRBJ2-1; TCRdb's D call of TRBD2 is untestable without DNA. CDR1 is DFQATT and CDR2 is SNEGSKA in the germline V gene (reference sequence). CDR3 length: 17 residues. This CDR3 reads CSARDPEGRATNNEQFF.

V gene TRBV5-1 combines with J gene TRBJ2-3; the D call of TRBD2 rests on TCRdb alone, since no DNA is present to check it. The CDR3 sequence is 16 residues long. CDR1 is SGHRS, CDR2 YFSETQ, per germline. The CDR3 here is CASSFGLAGAGDTQYF.

The V and J genes are TRBV12-3 or TRBV12-4 and TRBJ1-1; as DNA is missing, the TRBD1 call by TCRdb cannot be tested. There are 14 residues in the CDR3. CDR3: CASSSSGTGGEAFF.

The CDR3 protein is CASSFNGEGTEAFF. The chain joins TRBV5-1 to TRBJ1-1. The germline V gene has CDR1 SGHRS and CDR2 YFSETQ. The CDR3 runs to 14 residues.

The chain is built from TRBV6-5 and TRBJ2-5; the D call from TCRdb, TRBD2, cannot be confirmed without DNA. This CDR3 has 18 amino acids. The germline V gene has CDR1 MNHEY and CDR2 SVGAGI. The CDR3 loop reads CASSSRIGGLAPQETQYF.

CDR3 loop: CSARNRVAGELFF. The V call is TRBV20-1, the J call TRBJ2-2; TCRdb lists TRBD1, though no DNA is available to test this call. Germline V gives CDR1 DFQATT, CDR2 SNEGSKA (reference sequence). This CDR3 has 13 residues.

J is TRBJ2-2 and V is TRBV5-5; TCRdb returns TRBD2, unconfirmable since there is no DNA. CDR1 and CDR2 from the germline V gene are SGHKS and YYEKEE (reference sequence). CDR3 length: 18 residues. The CDR3 is CASSSPRSGRGNTGELFF.

The chain is built from TRBV10-3 and TRBJ2-3; the D call of TRBD2 rests on TCRdb alone, since no DNA is present to check it. CDR3 length equals 13 residues. Germline assignment: CDR1 ENHRY and CDR2 SYGVKD. The CDR3 protein is CAIQLGGTDTQYF.

The chain links TRBV20-1 to TRBJ2-3; as DNA is missing, the TRBD2 call by TCRdb cannot be tested. The germline V gene has CDR1 DFQATT and CDR2 SNEGSKA (reference sequence). CDR3 length: 19 amino acids. The CDR3 here is CSASEPGLAGLWGTDTQYF.

The rearrangement uses TRBV5-1 and TRBJ2-7; the D call from TCRdb, TRBD1, cannot be confirmed without DNA. This CDR3 contains 17 residues. In germline, CDR1 is SGHRS, CDR2 YFSETQ. The CDR3 sequence: CASRSGPPGVSSYEQYF.

The rearrangement uses TRBV15 and TRBJ2-3; the TRBD1 assignment by TCRdb is unverifiable without DNA. There are 16 residues in the CDR3. Germline V lookup: CDR1 LNHNV, CDR2 YYDKDF (reference sequence). CDR3 loop: CATSRGRDLSTDTQYF.

The chain combines TRBV6-5 with TRBJ2-5; TCRdb reports TRBD2, a call that lacks DNA to check it against. Germline V lookup: CDR1 MNHEY, CDR2 SVGAGI. This CDR3 has 15 residues. The CDR3: CASSYRENVRETQYF.

This sequence joins TRBV5-1 and TRBJ2-7; as DNA is missing, the TRBD2 call by TCRdb cannot be tested. In germline, CDR1 is SGHRS, CDR2 YFSETQ. The CDR3 totals 14 residues. The CDR3 loop is CASSVAENSYEQYF.

The J gene is TRBJ2-1, the V gene TRBV7-9; TCRdb's D call of TRBD2 is untestable without DNA. The germline CDR1 and CDR2 sequences are SEHNR and FQNEAQ (reference sequence). This CDR3 region has 16 residues. CDR3 region: CASSIARTSSYNEQFF.